This entry features one TCR beta chain sequence. Its antigen is undetermined. Time point described: baseline pretreatment blood. Treatment defined: 15 Gy SBRT to primary tumor, nephrectomy 4 weeks later. The tumor was a clear cell renal cell carcinoma. This record comes from a study of radiation and T cells in renal cell carcinoma. The data were produced by immunoSEQ multiplex PCR, yet TCRdb's version contains in-frame clones alone and is incomplete. Among about 140,000 clones listed, approximately 87% were seen once. Notes on the study in general: From baseline, blood top tumor clonotypes peaked at 2 weeks post-radiation. Without pretreatment biopsies, baseline tumor clonotype presence was undetermined.

This TCR was recovered from a woman in her forties or fifties with renal cell carcinoma. The sample here was blood, taken from a patient whose treatment included radiotherapy and nephrectomy.

The CDR3 coding sequence is TGTGCCAGTACCCAAACCCGAGGTAGCGGGAGTGATGTGCGGGAGCAGTACTTC. The encoded protein is CASTQTRGSGSDVREQYF. The chain joins TRBV19 to TRBJ2-7; 9 nucleotides match TRBD2. Germline CDR1 and CDR2: LNHDA and SQIVND (reference sequence). The CDR3 runs to 18 residues. The ends lost 7 bases at V and 7 bases at J; junction bases unmatched: 23. The variable domain in full, completed from reference TRBV19 and TRBJ2-7, reads DGGITQSPKYLFRKEGQNVTLSCEQNLNHDAMYWYRQDPGQGLRLIYYSQIVNDFQKGDIAEGYSVSREKKESFPLTVTSAQKNPTAFYLCASTQTRGSGSDVREQYFGPGTRLTVT.